This T cell receptor beta chain was profiled in a study of beta chain features in type 1 diabetes. Background on the study: Patients did not differ from healthy donors in age, gender or cell yield. Study-wide points: Sampled from patients, naive, central memory and Treg TCRB repertoires appeared more similar than those sampled from healthy donors. A pattern of fewer insertions and more deletions at VDJ junctions was seen in type 1 diabetes patients. Shorter TCRB CDR3s, moderately but significantly so, marked every one of the four CD4+ subsets in Type 1 diabetes patients.

Expressed TCRB transcripts were sequenced, since all the RNA that had been isolated was reverse transcribed. Generated by immunoSEQ multiplex PCR, the TCRdb table keeps only in-frame clones and is missing some. This sample has roughly 330,000 clones; roughly 14% occur once, and the top ten carry over 0.014%. The V gene's germline CDR1 is MDHEN and CDR2 SYDVKM. The germline V and J ends were trimmed by 6 bases and 4 bases, with 13 bases remaining between them. The CDR3 length is 13 residues. To note about this clone: The target antigen is unknown.

The material sequenced was naive CD4+ T cells from blood. The rearrangement joins TRBV28 to TRBJ2-7; possibly TRBD1 for D (6 bases). This sequence was found in a woman in her late teens or twenties with type 1 diabetes. CDR3 loop: CASSLDSPYEQYF. The CDR3 DNA sequence: TGTGCCAGCAGCCTGGACAGTCCATACGAGCAGTACTTC.